Sequencing of this T cell receptor beta chain was carried out in a study of human T cells and chemical hapten exposure (dated by TCRdb to the early 2020s). About the investigation overall: For sensitization, 2% DPC in acetone was applied to a roughly 2 cm by roughly 2 cm area of upper inner arm skin. The mostly female patient cohort included alopecia areata with under or over 50% scalp involvement, alopecia totalis and alopecia universalis. In alopecia patients, the study followed how the peripheral blood TCR repertoire changed in vivo over primary and secondary sensitization to diphenylcyclopropenone (DPC), a hapten. Patch testing was done on the upper back using Finn chambers containing 0.01% DPC, and results were scored after 6 days according to International Contact Dermatitis Research Group standards. Throughout the study period of approximately 23 weeks, patients also received therapeutic DPC doses to the scalp every week. Blood samples were taken from patients before sensitization (week 0) and then at 2, 6 and about 24 weeks after DPC sensitization. Under 30 alopecia patients gave blood for TCR sequencing at one to four time points (pre-sensitization, 2, 6 and 24 weeks). Libraries were combined into a pool for sequencing, and differences in TCR yield between samples came mainly from small differences in library volumes within the pool.

Worth noting for this clonotype: Its antigen target is currently unknown. No much larger clonotype is one base removed from it; base qualities were not supplied.

CDR1 is given as WNHNN and CDR2 as SYGVQD, both from the germline V gene (reference sequence). V was cut back by 2 bases and J by 0 bases, leaving a gap of 10 bases between them. Counted from cysteine to phenylalanine, this CDR3 has 15 amino acids. The retained sequence is limited to the CDR3, 45 bases, with the frame set at the first base. Libraries came from RACE. The listed sequencing device is NextSeq 500. During library preparation, unique molecular identifiers were attached to individual cDNA molecules so that TCRs could be counted in a quantitative, reproducible way. Each blood RNA sample was used to sequence both TCR alpha and TCR beta chains. Regarding the original processing steps: A median of around 96,000 TCRs per sample was observed, with a range of about 23,224 to 750,000. The Decombinator software suite was used to annotate the V, J and CDR3 of the TCR reads. For PS versus PT1 abundance plots, all samples were subsampled to the same number of TCRs (28,000). Expanded TCRs were defined as absent before sensitization and observed at least eight times at the 2-week time point. Using fastp at Q25 and MiXCR, TCRdb reprocessed the public reads and kept productive beta chains. Merged by CDR3 protein, the rows form single entries marked with the most common genes and DNA. The V and J calls shown here were made by TCRdb, not taken from the authors' results. For this sample there are roughly 72,000 distinct CDR3 sequences; 9% to 12% appear just once. The ten largest clones add up to 1.4% of the sample.

Interpreted using the paper, the time point label stands for: patch test 1, 2 weeks after DPC sensitization. Sample treatment or condition, as interpreted from the label and publication: therapeutic diphenylcyclopropenone sensitization with weekly scalp DPC. At every patch-test visit, the blood draw took place before the patch test was put on. Patients were considered eligible if aged 18 to 70, diagnosed with alopecia and deemed suitable for DPC therapy, and patients were excluded if pregnant. Total RNA was extracted from unfractionated whole blood that had been collected in Tempus Blood RNA tubes. Paper-wide results and their limitations: Because every patient had alopecia, a presumed autoimmune disease, the patients' immune response might differ from that of healthy individuals. After repeated subsampling, changes were observed in the strength of the expansion versus patch-test correlation and in the threshold at which the correlation became significant. Compared with pre-sensitization or healthy control sets, expanded TCRs formed significantly more large CDR3 similarity clusters, which is consistent with antigen-driven responses. The number of TCRs above 1 in 1000 frequency did not change with DPC sensitization; there was no evidence of global repertoire structure alterations. Patch test score correlated positively with the number of PT1 expanded TCRs, reaching significance at thresholds 8, 16 and 32 but not at 4.

The sequence joins TRBV10-1 to TRBJ1-1; the best D guess is TRBD1, with 6 bases matching. The receptor's source is a woman between 45 and 60 years old with alopecia areata. Some clones in this sample may be carry-over from other donors' samples. Here the sequenced sample was whole blood, taken in connection with sensitization to the hapten diphenylcyclopropenone (DPC). The bases are TGCGCCAGCAGTGAGACCAGGGGTATGAACACTGAAGCTTTCTTT. Its translation reads: CASSETRGMNTEAFF.